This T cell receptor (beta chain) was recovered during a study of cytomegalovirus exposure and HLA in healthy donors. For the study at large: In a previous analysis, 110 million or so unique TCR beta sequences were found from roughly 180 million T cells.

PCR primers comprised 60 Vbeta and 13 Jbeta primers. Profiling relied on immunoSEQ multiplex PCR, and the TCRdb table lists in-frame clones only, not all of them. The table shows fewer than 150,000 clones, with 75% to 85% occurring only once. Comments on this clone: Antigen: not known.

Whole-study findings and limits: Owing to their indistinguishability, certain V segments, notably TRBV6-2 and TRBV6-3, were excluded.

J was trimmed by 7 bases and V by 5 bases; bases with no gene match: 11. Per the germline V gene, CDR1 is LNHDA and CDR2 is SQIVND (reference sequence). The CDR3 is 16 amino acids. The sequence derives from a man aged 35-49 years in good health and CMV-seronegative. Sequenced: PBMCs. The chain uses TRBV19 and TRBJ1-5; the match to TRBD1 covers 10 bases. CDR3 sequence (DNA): TGTGCCAGTAGTGAAAACCGGGACAGGGGAAAACAGCCCCAGCATTTT. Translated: CASSENRDRGKQPQHF.